Below are 21 T cell receptor beta chains sequenced from a single sample in a study of spatial heterogeneity in lung cancer. Overall study findings and caveats: Higher tumor mutation counts went along with higher counts of expanded intratumoral alpha and beta TCRs.

No antigen has been identified for these receptors. TCRdb re-called the 5' RACE reads with MiXCR, one entry per CDR3 protein. The sample has approximately 94,000 distinct CDR3 sequences; around 4.3% are singletons. Sample time point: sample taken at primary tumor resection. The specimen was lung tumor tissue, collected at surgery. Receptor source: a male donor with early-stage non-small cell lung cancer.

This clonotype was counted at least ten times. The CDR3 reads CASSQERRMNGYTF. CDR3 in DNA: TGCGCCAGCAGCCAAGAGAGGCGAATGAATGGCTACACCTTC. The J gene is TRBJ1-2, the V gene TRBV4-1; D gene uncertain. The V gene's germline CDR1 is MGHRA and CDR2 YSYEKL. This CDR3 comprises 14 residues. V was cut by 0 bases and J by 6 bases, with 11 bases left in between.

Many counts were recorded for this clonotype. The chain joins TRBV6-1 to TRBJ2-3; 7 bases fit TRBD2. V shed 2 bases and J 4 bases; nucleotides not matched to a gene: 6. The CDR3 has 15 residues. Per the germline V gene, CDR1 is MNHNS and CDR2 is SASEGT. The CDR3 is CASSELRLAADTQYF. The CDR3 coding sequence is TGTGCCAGCAGTGAACTGAGACTAGCCGCAGATACGCAGTATTTT.

This clonotype was observed at least ten times. The V gene is TRBV3-1, the J gene TRBJ2-3; possibly TRBD1 for D (5 bases). CDR3 length equals 15 residues. V was pared by 0 bases and J by 6 bases, with 13 bases between. Germline CDR1 and CDR2: LGHDT and YNNKEL (reference sequence). The CDR3 nucleotides read TGTGCCAGCAGCCAAGATCGATGGACAAGGGATACGCAGTATTTT. Translated, it gives CASSQDRWTRDTQYF.

The chain recombines TRBV28 with TRBJ2-1; D ambiguous. The V end was cut by 5 bases, the J end by 5 bases, with 10 bases between. Germline V gives CDR1 MDHEN, CDR2 SYDVKM. The CDR3 is made up of 13 amino acids. DNA of the CDR3: TGTGCCAGCAGTCCGATGGCTGACAATGAGCAGTTCTTC. Translating gives CASSPMADNEQFF. The full variable domain, rest sourced from reference TRBV28 and TRBJ2-1, is DVKVTQSSRYLVKRTGEKVFLECVQDMDHENMFWYRQDPGLGLRLIYFSYDVKMKEKGDIPEGYSVSREKKERFSLILESASTNQTSMYLCASSPMADNEQFFGPGTRLTVL.

Many counts were recorded for this clonotype. The CDR3 DNA is TGTGCCAGCAGTCTAGCGGGAGGCCTCTACAATGAGCAGTTCTTC. Its translation is CASSLAGGLYNEQFF. V gene TRBV7-2 combines with J gene TRBJ2-1, with 11 bases lining up with TRBD2. This CDR3 has 15 residues. CDR1 and CDR2 from the germline V gene are SGHTA and FQGNSA. Trimming cost V 6 bases and J 3 bases; bases outside gene matches: 4.

At least ten counts were recorded for this clonotype. The genes are TRBV6-4 and TRBJ1-5; D perhaps matches TRBD1 (5 bases). CDR1 is MRHNA, CDR2 SNTAGT, per germline. This CDR3 is built from 13 residues. The V and J ends lost 6 bases and 3 bases respectively, with 9 bases between them. CDR3 DNA sequence: TGTGCCAGCAGCAGGGAAATCAATCAGCCCCAGCATTTT. Translated: CASSREINQPQHF.

This clonotype was picked up many times. The gene calls are TRBV5-1 and TRBJ2-1; 7 bases match TRBD1. Germline assignment: CDR1 SGHRS and CDR2 YFSETQ. The V segment lost 4 bases and the J segment 9 bases; nucleotides outside the gene matches: 7. CDR3 length: 13 residues. The CDR3 nucleotides read TGCGCCAGCAGCATACAGGGGTACGGTGAGCAGTTCTTC. Translation: CASSIQGYGEQFF.

This clonotype was picked up many times. This chain joins TRBV6-5 and TRBJ1-3, with unresolved D. The V gene lost 0 bases and the J gene lost 4 bases, with 31 bases spanning the gap. Germline CDR1 is MNHEY and CDR2 is SVGAGI. CDR3 length: 22 residues. The CDR3 region has the DNA TGTGCCAGCAGTTACTCGATGTTCGGGGAGGGCACTCTTCGAGCGGCGGGAAACACCATATATTTT. It translates to CASSYSMFGEGTLRAAGNTIYF.

The chain is built from TRBV20-1 and TRBJ1-4; 9 nucleotides match TRBD1. CDR3 size: 12 residues. Unmatched junction bases numbered 7, after V lost 5 bases and J lost 12 bases. From germline, CDR1 is DFQATT and CDR2 SNEGSKA (reference sequence). As DNA, the CDR3 is TGCAGTGCTTTTTCGGACAGGGGAGAACTGTTTTTT. Protein sequence: CSAFSDRGELFF.

V usage is TRBV30 and J usage is TRBJ2-1; tentatively, D is TRBD2 (5 bases). V dropped 7 bases and J dropped 2 bases, with 9 bases sitting between them. The CDR3 length is 12 residues. CDR1 and CDR2 (germline): GTSNPN, SVGIG (reference sequence). CDR3 in DNA: TGTGCCTTTGACTATACCTACAATGAGCAGTTCTTC. The encoded protein is CAFDYTYNEQFF.

Of note for this clonotype: A read error may be the cause here, since a much bigger clone is one base away. The chain recombines TRBV7-7 with TRBJ2-1; no firm D call. There are 16 residues in the CDR3. Germline CDR1 SSHAT, CDR2 FNYEAQ (reference sequence). CDR3: CASSSGQAGDYNEQFF. The DNA for the CDR3 is TGTGCTAGCAGCTCAGGCCAGGCCGGAGACTACAATGAGCAGTTCTTC. The full variable domain, in which reference TRBV7-7 and TRBJ2-1 provide the parts outside the CDR3, is GAGVSQSPRYKVTKRGQDVTLRCDPISSHATLYWYQQALGQGPEFLTYFNYEAQPDKSGLPSDRFSAERPEGSISTLTIQRTEQRDSAMYRCASSSGQAGDYNEQFFGPGTRLTVL.

This clonotype was found many times. This chain connects TRBV5-1 to TRBJ2-4; TRBD2 matches 8 bases. Per the germline V gene, CDR1 is SGHRS and CDR2 is YFSETQ. The V gene end was trimmed by 4 bases and the J gene end by 6 bases; junction bases not matched to a gene: 9. CDR3 size: 15 residues. CDR3 nucleotide sequence: TGCGCCAGCAGCCGGGGGGGTCCCAATGGAAACATTCAGTACTTC. Residues: CASSRGGPNGNIQYF.

The V gene is TRBV6-5, the J gene TRBJ2-3; TRBD1 aligns across 7 bases. The V segment lost 6 bases and the J segment 5 bases; nucleotides outside the gene matches: 5. This CDR3 region has 13 residues. Germline V CDR1 and CDR2: MNHEY, SVGAGI. CDR3 DNA: TGTGCCAGCAGGCAAACAGGGGAAGATACGCAGTATTTT. Encoded protein: CASRQTGEDTQYF.

This clonotype was recorded at least ten times. J is TRBJ2-3 and V is TRBV7-6, with 10 bases fitting TRBD2. Germline assignment: CDR1 SGHVS and CDR2 FNYEAQ. V trimming: 2 bases; J trimming: 0 bases; junction bases outside the gene matches: 8. This CDR3 contains 18 residues. The CDR3 spells CASSLNQLAGISTDTQYF. DNA of the CDR3: TGTGCCAGCAGCTTAAATCAACTAGCGGGGATTAGCACAGATACGCAGTATTTT.

In this sample, this clonotype turned up many times. The chain joins TRBV5-6 to TRBJ2-2, with D perhaps matching TRBD1 (7 bases). This CDR3 is built from 17 residues. Trimming took 3 bases from V and 0 from J, leaving 15 bases between them. Germline V gene sequence: CDR1 SGHDT, CDR2 YYEEEE. CDR3 sequence: CASSWFAGQPNTGELFF. The CDR3 DNA follows: TGTGCCAGCAGCTGGTTCGCGGGACAGCCGAACACCGGGGAGCTGTTTTTT.

This clonotype occurred many times. The chain recombines TRBV28 with TRBJ1-5; 9 bases agree with TRBD1. The trim removed 5 bases at V and 0 bases at J, leaving 5 bases unmatched. CDR3 length: 16 amino acids. Germline V gene sequence: CDR1 MDHEN, CDR2 SYDVKM. This chain's CDR3 is CASSRGQGNSNQPQHF. The CDR3 DNA follows: TGTGCCAGCAGTAGAGGACAGGGGAATAGCAATCAGCCCCAGCATTTT. Full variable domain (missing parts from reference TRBV28 and TRBJ1-5): DVKVTQSSRYLVKRTGEKVFLECVQDMDHENMFWYRQDPGLGLRLIYFSYDVKMKEKGDIPEGYSVSREKKERFSLILESASTNQTSMYLCASSRGQGNSNQPQHFGDGTRLSIL.

This clonotype was seen at least ten times. The V and J genes are TRBV6-5 and TRBJ2-2; D gene uncertain. V was trimmed by 2 bases and J by 6 bases, leaving 7 bases between them. The CDR3 loop spans 13 amino acids. Germline assignment: CDR1 MNHEY and CDR2 SVGAGI. The CDR3 sequence is CASSYKYPGELFF. The CDR3 DNA follows: TGTGCCAGCAGTTACAAGTACCCCGGGGAGCTGTTTTTT.

This clonotype was seen repeatedly, ten times or more. This chain links TRBV20-1 with TRBJ2-3; D is perhaps TRBD1 (6 bases). Germline lookup yields CDR1 DFQATT and CDR2 SNEGSKA (reference sequence). The CDR3 covers 14 residues. V was trimmed by 5 bases and J by 0 bases, leaving 12 bases between them. DNA of the CDR3: TGCAGTGCTGCGGACAGATCTAGCACAGATACGCAGTATTTT. This translates into CSAADRSSTDTQYF.

In its sample, this clonotype was seen many times. The J gene is TRBJ2-7, the V gene TRBV29-1; D is unclear. The CDR3 loop spans 13 amino acids. The V gene lost 3 bases and the J gene lost 6 bases, with 15 bases spanning the gap. The germline gives CDR1 SQVTM, CDR2 ANQGSEA. CDR3 nucleotides: TGCAGCGTTGAGGTCCCAGGACGTCGCGAGCAGTACTTC. Translating it yields CSVEVPGRREQYF.

This clonotype was counted at least ten times. The chain joins TRBV2 to TRBJ1-5, with D hard to call. This CDR3 spans 14 amino acids. Germline V gene lookup returns CDR1 SNHLY and CDR2 FYNNEI. Trimming removed 4 bases from V and 5 bases from J, with 12 bases in between. The CDR3 spells CASSGLGRDQPQHF. The CDR3 DNA is TGTGCCAGCAGTGGACTGGGCAGAGATCAGCCCCAGCATTTT.

This clonotype was picked up a small number of times. The V and J genes are TRBV9 and TRBJ1-6; D is unresolved. Per the germline V gene, CDR1 is SGDLS and CDR2 is YYNGEE. Trimming removed 3 bases at V and 13 bases at J, with 14 bases between. This CDR3 comprises 13 residues. The CDR3 coding sequence is TGTGCCAGCAGCGGAGGCTCTGGGTTGCCCCTCCACTTT. Protein: CASSGGSGLPLHF.